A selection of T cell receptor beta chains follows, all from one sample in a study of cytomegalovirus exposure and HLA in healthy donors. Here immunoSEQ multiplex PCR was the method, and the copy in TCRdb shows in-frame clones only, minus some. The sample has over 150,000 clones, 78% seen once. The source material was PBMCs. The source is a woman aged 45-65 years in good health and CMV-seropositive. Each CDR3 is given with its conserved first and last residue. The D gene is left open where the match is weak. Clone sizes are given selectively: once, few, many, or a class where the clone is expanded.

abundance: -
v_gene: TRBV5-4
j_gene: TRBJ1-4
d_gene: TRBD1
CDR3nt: TGTGCCAGCAGCTTGGAACAGGGGGGTGAAAAACTGTTTTTT
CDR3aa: CASSLEQGGEKLFF

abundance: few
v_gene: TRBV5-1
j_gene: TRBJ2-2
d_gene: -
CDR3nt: TGCGCCAGCAGCTCCACTAGTTCGGCATCCACCGGGGAGCTGTTTTTT
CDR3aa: CASSSTSSASTGELFF

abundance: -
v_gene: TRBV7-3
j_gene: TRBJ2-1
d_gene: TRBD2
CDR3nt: TGTGCCAGCAGCTTAACGGGGCGGGGGGTTGTTGATGAGCAGTTCTTC
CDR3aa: CASSLTGRGVVDEQFF

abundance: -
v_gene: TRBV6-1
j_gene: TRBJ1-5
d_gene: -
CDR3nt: TGTGCCAGCACGGGGGGCGGCAATCAGCCCCAGCATTTT
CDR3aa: CASTGGGNQPQHF

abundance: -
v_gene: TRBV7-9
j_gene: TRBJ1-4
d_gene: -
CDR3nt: TGTGCCAGCAGCTTAGGGCAAACTAATGAAAAACTGTTTTTT
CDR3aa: CASSLGQTNEKLFF

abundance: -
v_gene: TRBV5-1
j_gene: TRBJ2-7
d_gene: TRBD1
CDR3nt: TGCGCCAGCAGCTTCATGGGACAGGGGGCCAACGAGCAGTACTTC
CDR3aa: CASSFMGQGANEQYF

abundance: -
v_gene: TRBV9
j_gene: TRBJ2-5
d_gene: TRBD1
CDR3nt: TGTGCCAGCAGCGTAGATGGGACAGGGTTAGGGACCCAGTACTTC
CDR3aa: CASSVDGTGLGTQYF

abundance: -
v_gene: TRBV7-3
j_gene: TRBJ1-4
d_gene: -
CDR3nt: TGTGCCAGCAGCCGCGGGGGGAATGAAAAACTGTTTTTT
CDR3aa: CASSRGGNEKLFF

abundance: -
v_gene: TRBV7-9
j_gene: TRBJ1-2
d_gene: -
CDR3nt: TGTGCCAGCAGCTTTTTGGGGGCTGGTGGCTACACCTTC
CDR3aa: CASSFLGAGGYTF

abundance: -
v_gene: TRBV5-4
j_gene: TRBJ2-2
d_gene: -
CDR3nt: TGTGCCAGCAGCTTGGCTGGGGGGATTGGCCCGCTGTTTTTT
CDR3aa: CASSLAGGIGPLFF

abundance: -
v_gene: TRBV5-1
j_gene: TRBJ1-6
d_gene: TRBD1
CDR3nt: TGCGCCAGCAGCCCCTCGGCGGGACAGAGGAGTTCACCCCTCCACTTT
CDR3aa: CASSPSAGQRSSPLHF

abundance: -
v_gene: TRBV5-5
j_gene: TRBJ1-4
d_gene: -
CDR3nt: TGTGCCAGCAGCTTGGCCCAGGGGCCGAAAGGAAAACTGTTTTTT
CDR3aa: CASSLAQGPKGKLFF

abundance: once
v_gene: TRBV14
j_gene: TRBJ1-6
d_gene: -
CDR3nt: TGTGCCAGCAGCCTCCCAGGAAATAATTCACCCCTCCACTTT
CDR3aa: CASSLPGNNSPLHF

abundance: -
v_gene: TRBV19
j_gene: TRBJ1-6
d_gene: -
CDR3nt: TGTGCCACCGGTTCGAGCTCCTATAATTCACCCCTCCACTTT
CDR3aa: CATGSSSYNSPLHF

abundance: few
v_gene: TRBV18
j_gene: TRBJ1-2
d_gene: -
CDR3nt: TGTGCCAGCTCACCGACATCAGCTAACTATGGCTACACCTTC
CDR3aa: CASSPTSANYGYTF

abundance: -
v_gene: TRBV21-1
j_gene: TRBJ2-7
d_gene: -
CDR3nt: TGTGCCAGCAACTACCGGGACAGGGTTTCCTACGAGCAGTACTTC
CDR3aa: CASNYRDRVSYEQYF

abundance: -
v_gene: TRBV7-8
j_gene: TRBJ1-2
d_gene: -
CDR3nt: TGTGCCAGCAGCCGAAGCGGAAGAATCTATGGCTACACCTTC
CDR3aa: CASSRSGRIYGYTF

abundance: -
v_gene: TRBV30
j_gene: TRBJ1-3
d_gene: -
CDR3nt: TGTGCCTGGAGCAAACAGGCAGGGTATAGAAACACCATATATTTT
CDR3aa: CAWSKQAGYRNTIYF

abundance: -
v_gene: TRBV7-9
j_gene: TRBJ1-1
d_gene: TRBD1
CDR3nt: TGTGCCAGCAGCCGCGTCCCGGGACAGGGGGAGGACACTGAAGCTTTCTTT
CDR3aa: CASSRVPGQGEDTEAFF

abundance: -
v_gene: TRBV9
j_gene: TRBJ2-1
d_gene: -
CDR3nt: TGTGCCAGCAGCGTAAAACCAGGCAATGAGCAGTTCTTC
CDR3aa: CASSVKPGNEQFF

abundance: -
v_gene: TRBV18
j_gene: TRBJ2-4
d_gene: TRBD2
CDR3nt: TGTGCCAGCTCACGAGACTCCGGGACTAGCGGGGTCGTTCAGTACTTC
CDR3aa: CASSRDSGTSGVVQYF

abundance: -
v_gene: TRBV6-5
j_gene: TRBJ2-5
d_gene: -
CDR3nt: TGTGCCACCACCCGGGGGGCGGAGGAGACCCAGTACTTC
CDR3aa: CATTRGAEETQYF

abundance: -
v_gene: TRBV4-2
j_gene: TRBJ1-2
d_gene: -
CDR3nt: TGTGCCAGCAGCTCTCGACAGGTTAACTATGGCTACACCTTC
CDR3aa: CASSSRQVNYGYTF

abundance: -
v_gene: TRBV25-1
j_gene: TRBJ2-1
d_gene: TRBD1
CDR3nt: TGTGCCACTTGGGGGACAGGGAATAATGAGCAGTTCTTC
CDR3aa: CATWGTGNNEQFF

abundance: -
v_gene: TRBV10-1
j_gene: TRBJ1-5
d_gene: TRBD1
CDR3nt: TGCGCCAGCACCCAAACCCACGGGACAGGCAGCAATCAGCCCCAGCATTTT
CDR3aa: CASTQTHGTGSNQPQHF

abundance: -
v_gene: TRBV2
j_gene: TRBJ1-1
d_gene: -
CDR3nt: TGTGCCAGCAGTGAGAAACAGGTCAACACTGAAGCTTTCTTT
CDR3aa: CASSEKQVNTEAFF

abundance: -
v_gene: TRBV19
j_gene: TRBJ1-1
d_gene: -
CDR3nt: TGTGCCAGTAGTATAAAGGCAGGGTTGAACACTGAAGCTTTCTTT
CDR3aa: CASSIKAGLNTEAFF

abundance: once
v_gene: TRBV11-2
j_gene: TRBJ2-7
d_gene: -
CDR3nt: TGTGCTACGGGGGAACAGTACTTC
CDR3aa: CATGEQYF

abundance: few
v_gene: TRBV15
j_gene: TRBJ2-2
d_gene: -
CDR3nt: TGTGCCACCAGCAGAAGACAGTCCCGTCCCGGGGAGCTGTTTTTT
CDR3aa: CATSRRQSRPGELFF

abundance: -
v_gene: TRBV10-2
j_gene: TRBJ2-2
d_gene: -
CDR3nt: TGCGCCAGCGCGGGCGGGCTGAGGACCGGGGAGCTGTTTTTT
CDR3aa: CASAGGLRTGELFF

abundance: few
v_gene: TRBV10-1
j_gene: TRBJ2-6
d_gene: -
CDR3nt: TGCGCCAGCCGGAGGGTGCGGGGGGCCAACGTCCTGACTTTC
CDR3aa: CASRRVRGANVLTF

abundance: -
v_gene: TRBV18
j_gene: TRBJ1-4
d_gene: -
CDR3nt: TGTGCCAGCTCACCACCGGCAGGGATTAGACGAAAACTGTTTTTT
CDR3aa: CASSPPAGIRRKLFF

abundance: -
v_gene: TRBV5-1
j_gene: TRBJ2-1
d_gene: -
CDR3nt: TGCGCCAGCAGCTTTTCCTGGGCAGGCCGTTACAATGAGCAGTTCTTC
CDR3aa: CASSFSWAGRYNEQFF

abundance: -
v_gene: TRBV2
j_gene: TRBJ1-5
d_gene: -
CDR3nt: TGTGCCAGCAGTGAGAGTTGGAGAGAACAGCCCCAGCATTTT
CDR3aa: CASSESWREQPQHF

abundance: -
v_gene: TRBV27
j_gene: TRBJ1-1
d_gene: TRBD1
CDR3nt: TGTGCCAGCAGCCGCTCCCTGACAGGGACGATACTTGAAGCTTTCTTT
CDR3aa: CASSRSLTGTILEAFF

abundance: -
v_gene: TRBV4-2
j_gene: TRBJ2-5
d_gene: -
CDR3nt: TGTGCCAGCAGCCAAGTAGGGGAAAAAGAGACCCAGTACTTC
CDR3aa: CASSQVGEKETQYF

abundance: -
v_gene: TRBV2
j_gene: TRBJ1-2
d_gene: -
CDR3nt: TGTGCCAGCAGTGAAGAAACTGCCTATGGCTACACCTTC
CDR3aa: CASSEETAYGYTF

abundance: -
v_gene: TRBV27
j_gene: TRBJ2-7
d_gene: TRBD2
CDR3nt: TGTGCCAGCAGCGCTTCCGGACTAGACTACGAGCAGTACTTC
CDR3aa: CASSASGLDYEQYF

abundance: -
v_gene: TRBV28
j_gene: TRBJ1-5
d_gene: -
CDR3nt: TGTGCCTCGCGACAGGTTAATAATCAGCCCCAGCATTTT
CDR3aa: CASRQVNNQPQHF

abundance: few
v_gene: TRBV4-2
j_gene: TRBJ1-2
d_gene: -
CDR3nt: TGTGCCAGCAGCCAAGATTCCGCAGGCTTCTATGGCTACACCTTC
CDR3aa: CASSQDSAGFYGYTF

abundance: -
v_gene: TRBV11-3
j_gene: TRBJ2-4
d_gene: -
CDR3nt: TGTGCCAGCAGCTTAGCCCCGGGGTACATTCAGTACTTC
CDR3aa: CASSLAPGYIQYF

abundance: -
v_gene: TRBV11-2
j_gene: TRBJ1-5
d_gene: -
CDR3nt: TGTGCCAGCAGCTTAGCTCGGGGGCCCCAGCATTTT
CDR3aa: CASSLARGPQHF

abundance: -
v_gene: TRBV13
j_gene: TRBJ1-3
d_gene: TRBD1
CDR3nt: TGTGCCAGCAGCTCTAACGCCGGGACAGGGGGCGCTTTAACAGGAAACACCATATATTTT
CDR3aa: CASSSNAGTGGALTGNTIYF

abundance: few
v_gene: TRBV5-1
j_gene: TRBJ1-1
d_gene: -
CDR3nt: TGCGCCAGCAGCTTGAGGGGCCAGGAAAACACTGAAGCTTTCTTT
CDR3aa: CASSLRGQENTEAFF

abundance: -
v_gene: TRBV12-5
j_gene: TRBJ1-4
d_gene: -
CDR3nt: TGTGCTAGTGGTTTCCGAGCCGGAGCAACTAATGAAAAACTGTTTTTT
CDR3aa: CASGFRAGATNEKLFF

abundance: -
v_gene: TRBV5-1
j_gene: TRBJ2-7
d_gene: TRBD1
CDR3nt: TGCGCCAGCAGCTTGGGGGGACAGAGCTACGAGCAGTACTTC
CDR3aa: CASSLGGQSYEQYF

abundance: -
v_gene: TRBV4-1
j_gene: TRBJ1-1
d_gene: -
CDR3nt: TGCGCCAGCAGCCAAGATTCCGCGAGTTACACTGAAGCTTTCTTT
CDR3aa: CASSQDSASYTEAFF

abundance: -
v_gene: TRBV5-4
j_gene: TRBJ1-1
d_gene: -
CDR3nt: TGTGCCAGCAGCTTGGAGGCAGGGGCAGAGACTGAAGCTTTCTTT
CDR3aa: CASSLEAGAETEAFF

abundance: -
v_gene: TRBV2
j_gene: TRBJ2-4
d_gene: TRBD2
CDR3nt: TGTGCGATACTAGCGGGGGGGCCTAACATTCAGTACTTC
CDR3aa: CAILAGGPNIQYF

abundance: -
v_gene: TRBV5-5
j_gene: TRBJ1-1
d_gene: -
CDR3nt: TGTGCCAGCAGCTTGACAGACATGAACACTGAAGCTTTCTTT
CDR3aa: CASSLTDMNTEAFF

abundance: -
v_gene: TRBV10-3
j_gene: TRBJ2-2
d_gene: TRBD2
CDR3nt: TGTGCCATCAGCCCGAGCGGGGTGGACACCGGGGAGCTGTTTTTT
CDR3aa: CAISPSGVDTGELFF

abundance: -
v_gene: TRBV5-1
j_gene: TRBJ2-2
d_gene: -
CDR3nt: TGCGCCAGCAGCCTCCCAGGGGCCGCGAACACCGGGGAGCTGTTTTTT
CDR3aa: CASSLPGAANTGELFF

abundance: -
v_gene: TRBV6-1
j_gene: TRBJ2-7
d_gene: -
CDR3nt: TGTGCCAGCAGTCACTACGAGCAGTACTTC
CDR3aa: CASSHYEQYF

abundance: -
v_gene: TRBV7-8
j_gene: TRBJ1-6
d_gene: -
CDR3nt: TGTGCCAGCAGCTTAATCGGGGGATGGACCTATAATTCACCCCTCCACTTT
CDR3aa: CASSLIGGWTYNSPLHF